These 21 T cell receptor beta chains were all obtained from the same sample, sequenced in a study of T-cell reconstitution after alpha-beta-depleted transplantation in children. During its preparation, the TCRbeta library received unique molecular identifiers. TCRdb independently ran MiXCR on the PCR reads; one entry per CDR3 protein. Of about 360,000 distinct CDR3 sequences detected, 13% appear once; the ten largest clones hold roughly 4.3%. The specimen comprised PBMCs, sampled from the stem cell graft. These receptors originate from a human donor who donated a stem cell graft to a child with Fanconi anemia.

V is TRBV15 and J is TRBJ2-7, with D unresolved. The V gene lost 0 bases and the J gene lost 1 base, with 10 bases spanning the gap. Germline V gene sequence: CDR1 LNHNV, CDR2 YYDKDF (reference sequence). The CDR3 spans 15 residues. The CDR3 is CATSREGARSYEQYF. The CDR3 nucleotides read TGTGCCACCAGCAGAGAAGGTGCCCGTTCCTACGAGCAGTACTTC.

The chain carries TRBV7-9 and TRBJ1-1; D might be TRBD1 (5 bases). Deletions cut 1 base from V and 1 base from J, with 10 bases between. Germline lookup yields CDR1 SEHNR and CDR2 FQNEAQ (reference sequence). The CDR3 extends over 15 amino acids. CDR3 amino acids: CASSLGGRENTEAFF. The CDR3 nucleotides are TGTGCCAGCAGCTTAGGAGGCAGGGAGAACACTGAAGCTTTCTTT.

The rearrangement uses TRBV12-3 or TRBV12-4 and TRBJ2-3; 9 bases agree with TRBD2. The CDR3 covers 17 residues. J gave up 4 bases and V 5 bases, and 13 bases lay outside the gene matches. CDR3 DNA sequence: TGTGCCAGCAGTACGACTCGGACTAGCGTCGACCCAGATACGCAGTATTTT. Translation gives CASSTTRTSVDPDTQYF.

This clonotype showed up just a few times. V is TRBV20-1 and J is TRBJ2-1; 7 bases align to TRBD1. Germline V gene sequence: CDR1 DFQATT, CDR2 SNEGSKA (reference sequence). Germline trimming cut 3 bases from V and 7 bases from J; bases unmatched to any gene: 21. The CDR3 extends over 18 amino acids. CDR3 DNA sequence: TGCAGTGCTAGTCAGGTGAGAAGGACAGGCTTCGCTCGGAATGAGCAGTTCTTC. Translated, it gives CSASQVRRTGFARNEQFF.

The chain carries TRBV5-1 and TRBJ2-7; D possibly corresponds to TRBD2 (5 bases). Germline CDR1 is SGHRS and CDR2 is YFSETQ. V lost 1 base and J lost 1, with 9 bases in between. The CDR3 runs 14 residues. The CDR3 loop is CASSLSGKSYEQYF. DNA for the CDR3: TGCGCCAGCAGCTTGTCCGGGAAGTCCTACGAGCAGTACTTC.

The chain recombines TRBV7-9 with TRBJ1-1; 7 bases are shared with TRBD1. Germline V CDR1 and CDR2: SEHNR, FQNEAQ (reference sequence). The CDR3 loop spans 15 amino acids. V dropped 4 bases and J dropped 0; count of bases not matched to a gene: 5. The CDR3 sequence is CASSSWTGLNTEAFF. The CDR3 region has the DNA TGTGCCAGCAGCTCCTGGACAGGACTGAACACTGAAGCTTTCTTT.

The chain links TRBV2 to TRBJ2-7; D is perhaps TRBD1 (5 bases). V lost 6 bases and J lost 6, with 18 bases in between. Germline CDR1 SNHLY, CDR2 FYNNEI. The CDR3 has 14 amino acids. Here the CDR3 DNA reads TGTGCCAGCAGCATAAATTCTCAGGGCACCGAGCAGTACTTC. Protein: CASSINSQGTEQYF.

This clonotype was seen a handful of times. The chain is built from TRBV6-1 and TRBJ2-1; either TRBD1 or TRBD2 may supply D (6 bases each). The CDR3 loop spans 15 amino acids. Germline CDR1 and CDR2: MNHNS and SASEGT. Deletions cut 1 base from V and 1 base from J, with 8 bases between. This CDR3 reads CASSEVGGSYNEQFF. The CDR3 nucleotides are TGTGCCAGCAGTGAAGTAGGGGGGTCCTACAATGAGCAGTTCTTC.

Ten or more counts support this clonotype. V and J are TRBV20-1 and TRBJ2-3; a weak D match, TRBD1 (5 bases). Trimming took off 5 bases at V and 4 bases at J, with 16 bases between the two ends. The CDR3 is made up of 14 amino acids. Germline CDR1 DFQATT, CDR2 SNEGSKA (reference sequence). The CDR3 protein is CSASGNQGSDTQYF. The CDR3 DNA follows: TGCAGTGCTTCAGGGAACCAGGGCTCAGATACGCAGTATTTT.

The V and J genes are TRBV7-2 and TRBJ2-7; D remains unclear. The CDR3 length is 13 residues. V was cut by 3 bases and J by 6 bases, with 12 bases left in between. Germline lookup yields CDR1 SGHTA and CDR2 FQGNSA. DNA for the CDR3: TGTGCCAGCAGCTTTAGGGTCGCCCTCGAGCAGTACGTC. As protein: CASSFRVALEQYV.

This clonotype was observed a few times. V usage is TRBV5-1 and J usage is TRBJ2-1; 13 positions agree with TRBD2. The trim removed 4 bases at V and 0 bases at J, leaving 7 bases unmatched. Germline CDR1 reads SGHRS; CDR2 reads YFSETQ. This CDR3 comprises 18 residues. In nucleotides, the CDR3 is TGCGCCAGCAGCGAACTAGCGGGGGGGCTTAGCTCCTACAATGAGCAGTTCTTC. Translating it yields CASSELAGGLSSYNEQFF.

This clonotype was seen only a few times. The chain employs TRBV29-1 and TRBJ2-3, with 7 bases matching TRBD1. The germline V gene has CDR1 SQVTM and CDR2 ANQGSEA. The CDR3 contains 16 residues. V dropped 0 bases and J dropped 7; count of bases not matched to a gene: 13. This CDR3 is CSVEDGTGDQFYTQYF. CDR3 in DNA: TGCAGCGTTGAAGATGGCACAGGGGATCAATTTTATACGCAGTATTTT.

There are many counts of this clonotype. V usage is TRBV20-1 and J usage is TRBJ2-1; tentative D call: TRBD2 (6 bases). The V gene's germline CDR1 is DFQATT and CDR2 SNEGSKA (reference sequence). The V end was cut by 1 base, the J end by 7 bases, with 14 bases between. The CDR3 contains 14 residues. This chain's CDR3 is CSARGGVNQNEQFF. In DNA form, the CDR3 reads TGCAGTGCTAGAGGGGGGGTCAATCAGAATGAGCAGTTCTTC.

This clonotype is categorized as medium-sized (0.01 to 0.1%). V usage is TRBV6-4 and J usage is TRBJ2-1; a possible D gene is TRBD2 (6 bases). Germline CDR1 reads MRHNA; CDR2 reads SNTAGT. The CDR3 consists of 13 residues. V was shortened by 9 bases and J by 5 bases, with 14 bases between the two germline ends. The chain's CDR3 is CASSPGGHNEQFF. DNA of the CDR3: TGTGCCAGTAGCCCCGGGGGACACAATGAGCAGTTCTTC.

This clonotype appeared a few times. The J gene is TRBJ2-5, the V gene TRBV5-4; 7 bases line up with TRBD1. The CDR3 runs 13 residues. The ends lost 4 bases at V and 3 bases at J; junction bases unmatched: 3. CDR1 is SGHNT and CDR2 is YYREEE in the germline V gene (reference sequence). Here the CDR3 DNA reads TGTGCCAGCAGCAATGACAGGGAAGAGACCCAGTACTTC. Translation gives CASSNDREETQYF.

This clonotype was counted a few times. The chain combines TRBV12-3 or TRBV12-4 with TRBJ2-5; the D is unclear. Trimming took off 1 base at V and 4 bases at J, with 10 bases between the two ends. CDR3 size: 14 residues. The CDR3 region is CASSLGNGGETQYF. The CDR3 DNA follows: TGTGCCAGCAGTTTAGGGAACGGTGGAGAGACCCAGTACTTC.

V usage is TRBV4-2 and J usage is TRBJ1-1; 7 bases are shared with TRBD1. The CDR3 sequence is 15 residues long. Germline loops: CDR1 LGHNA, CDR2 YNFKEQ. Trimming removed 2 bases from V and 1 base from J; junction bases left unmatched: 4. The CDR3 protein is CASSQLTGANTEAFF. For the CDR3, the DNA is TGTGCCAGCAGCCAACTTACAGGGGCGAACACTGAAGCTTTCTTT.

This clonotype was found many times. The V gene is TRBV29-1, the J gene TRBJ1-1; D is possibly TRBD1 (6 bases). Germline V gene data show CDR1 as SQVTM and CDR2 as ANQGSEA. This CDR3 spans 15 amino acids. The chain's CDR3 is CSVKSSGTLGTEAFF. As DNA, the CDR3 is TGCAGTGTGAAGTCATCCGGGACATTAGGCACTGAAGCTTTCTTT.

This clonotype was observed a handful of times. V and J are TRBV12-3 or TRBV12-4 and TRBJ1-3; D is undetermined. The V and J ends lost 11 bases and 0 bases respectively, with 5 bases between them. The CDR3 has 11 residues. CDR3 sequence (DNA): TGTGCCGTCCACTCTGGAAACACCATATATTTT. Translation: CAVHSGNTIYF.

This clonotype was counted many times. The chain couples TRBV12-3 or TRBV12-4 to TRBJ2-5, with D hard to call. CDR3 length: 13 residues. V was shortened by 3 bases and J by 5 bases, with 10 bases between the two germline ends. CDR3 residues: CASSLSQDETQYF. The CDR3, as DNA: TGTGCCAGCAGTTTGAGTCAGGACGAGACCCAGTACTTC.

The CDR3 DNA follows: TGTGCCAGCAGCCGAGGGGAAGGGGGAAGAAATTCACCCCTCCACTTT. Protein product: CASSRGEGGRNSPLHF. This rearrangement joins TRBV7-9 to TRBJ1-6, with TRBD1 as a possible D gene (6 bases). V dropped 5 bases and J dropped 7 bases, with 18 bases sitting between them. The germline V gene encodes CDR1 SEHNR and CDR2 FQNEAQ (reference sequence). This CDR3 is built from 16 residues.